This TCR beta chain is drawn from a study of identical twins. The germline V gene encodes CDR1 DFQATT and CDR2 SNEGSKA (reference sequence). The CDR3 spans 13 residues. Trimming took off 3 bases at V and 3 bases at J, with 11 bases between the two ends. Findings and caveats of the study: The analysis was cross-sectional rather than longitudinal within donors. The degree of excess twin sharing was weaker in beta out-of-frame sequences. Twin-shared out-of-frame alpha sequences were enriched for low generation probability.

Template switching created a universal primer site, and the cDNA included unique molecular identifiers. TCRdb itself ran the 5' RACE reads through MiXCR, one entry per CDR3 protein. The table includes around 1.7 million distinct CDR3 sequences, around a third detected once. Only a few counts were recorded for this clonotype. Its target is not known. V and J are TRBV20-1 and TRBJ1-1; D gene ambiguous. The clonotype was recovered from a newborn girl in good health. The source material was cord blood. In DNA form, the CDR3 reads TGCAGTGCTAGGAAAAGCCCTGACACTGAAGCTTTCTTT. Translating it yields CSARKSPDTEAFF.